The subject of this entry is one T cell receptor (beta chain). The CDR3 has 14 residues. V lost 6 bases, J lost 1 base, and 12 bases lay in between. CDR1 and CDR2 (germline): SNHLY, FYNNEI. This sample was taken from a study of shared clonotypes between healthy human individuals. The protocol was immunoSEQ multiplex PCR, while the TCRdb copy is restricted to in-frame clones and leaves out a portion. In the table there are 2 million or so clones, 85% to 95% of which are singletons. This sequence originates from a young man in good health. The chain has TRBV2 and TRBJ2-5; maybe TRBD1 (6 bases). Sample: naive CD4+ T cells sorted from blood. Documented subset: CD45RA+ positively selected. The DNA for the CDR3 is TGTGCCAGCAGGAGTACAGGGACCCAAGAGACCCAGTACTTC. This codes for CASRSTGTQETQYF.